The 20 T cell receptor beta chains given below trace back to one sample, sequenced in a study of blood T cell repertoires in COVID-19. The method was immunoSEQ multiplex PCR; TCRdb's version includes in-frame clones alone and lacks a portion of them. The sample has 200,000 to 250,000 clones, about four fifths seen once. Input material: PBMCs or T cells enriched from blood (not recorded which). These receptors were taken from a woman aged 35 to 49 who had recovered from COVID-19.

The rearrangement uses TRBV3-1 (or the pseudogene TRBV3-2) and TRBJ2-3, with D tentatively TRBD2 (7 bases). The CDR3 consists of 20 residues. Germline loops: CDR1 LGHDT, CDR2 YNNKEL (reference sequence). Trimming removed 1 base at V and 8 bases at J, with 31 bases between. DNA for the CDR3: TGTGCCAGCAGCCAAGGCCGGACAGTACCCCCCCTGGGGAGGGTTAGTACGCAGTATTTT. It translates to CASSQGRTVPPLGRVSTQYF.

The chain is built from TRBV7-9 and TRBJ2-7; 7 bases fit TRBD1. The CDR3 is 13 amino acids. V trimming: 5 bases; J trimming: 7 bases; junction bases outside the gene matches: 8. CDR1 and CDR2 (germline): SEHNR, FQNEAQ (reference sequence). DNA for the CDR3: TGTGCCAGCAGCCAGAGGGGGCTTGAAGAGCAGTACTTC. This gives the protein CASSQRGLEEQYF. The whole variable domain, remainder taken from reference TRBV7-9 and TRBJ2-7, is DTGVSQNPRHKITKRGQNVTFRCDPISEHNRLYWYRQTLGQGPEFLTYFQNEAQLEKSRLLSDRFSAERPKGSFSTLEIQRTEQGDSAMYLCASSQRGLEEQYFGPGTRLTVT.

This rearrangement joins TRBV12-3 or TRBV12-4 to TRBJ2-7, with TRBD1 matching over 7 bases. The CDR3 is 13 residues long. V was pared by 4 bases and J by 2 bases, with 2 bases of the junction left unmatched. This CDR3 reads CASSSGTAYEQYV. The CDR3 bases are TGTGCCAGCAGTTCCGGGACAGCCTACGAGCAGTACGTC.

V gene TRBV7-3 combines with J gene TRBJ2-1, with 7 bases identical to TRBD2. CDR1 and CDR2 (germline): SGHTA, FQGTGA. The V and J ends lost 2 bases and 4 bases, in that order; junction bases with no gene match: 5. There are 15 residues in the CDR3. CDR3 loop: CASSLLLAEYNEQFF. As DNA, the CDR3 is TGTGCCAGCAGCTTACTCCTAGCGGAGTACAATGAGCAGTTCTTC.

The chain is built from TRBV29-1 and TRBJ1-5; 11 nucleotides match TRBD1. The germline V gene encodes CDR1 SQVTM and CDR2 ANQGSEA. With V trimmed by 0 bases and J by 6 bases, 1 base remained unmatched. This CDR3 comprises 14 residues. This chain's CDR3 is CSVEEGTGGQPQHF. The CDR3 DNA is TGCAGCGTTGAAGAGGGGACAGGGGGTCAGCCCCAGCATTTT.

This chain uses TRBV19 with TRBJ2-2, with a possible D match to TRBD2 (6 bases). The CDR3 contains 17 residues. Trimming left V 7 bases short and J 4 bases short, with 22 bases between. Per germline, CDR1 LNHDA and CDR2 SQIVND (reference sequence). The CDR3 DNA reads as TGTGCCAGTACCATCCCCCGGGATAGCGGAGCCACCGGGGAGCTGTTTTTT. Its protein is CASTIPRDSGATGELFF.

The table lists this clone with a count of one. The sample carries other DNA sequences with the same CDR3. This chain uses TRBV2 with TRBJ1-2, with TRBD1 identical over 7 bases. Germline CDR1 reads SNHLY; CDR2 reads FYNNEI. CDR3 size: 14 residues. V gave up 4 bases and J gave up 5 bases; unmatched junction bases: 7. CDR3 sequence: CASSVGQGVYGYTF. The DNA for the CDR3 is TGTGCCAGCAGTGTTGGTCAGGGGGTTTATGGCTACACCTTC.

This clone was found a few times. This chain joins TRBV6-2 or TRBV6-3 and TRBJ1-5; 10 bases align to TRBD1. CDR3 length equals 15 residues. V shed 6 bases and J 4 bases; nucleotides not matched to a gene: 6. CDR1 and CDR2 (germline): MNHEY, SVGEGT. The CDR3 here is CASSRPDRGNQPQHF. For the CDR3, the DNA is TGTGCCAGCAGCCGCCCGGACAGGGGGAATCAGCCCCAGCATTTT.

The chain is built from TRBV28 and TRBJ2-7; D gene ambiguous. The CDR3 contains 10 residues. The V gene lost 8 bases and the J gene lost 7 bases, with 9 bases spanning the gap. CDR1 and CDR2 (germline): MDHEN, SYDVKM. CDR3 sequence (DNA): TGTGCCAGCTCAGGCTGGGAGCAGTACTTC. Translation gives CASSGWEQYF.

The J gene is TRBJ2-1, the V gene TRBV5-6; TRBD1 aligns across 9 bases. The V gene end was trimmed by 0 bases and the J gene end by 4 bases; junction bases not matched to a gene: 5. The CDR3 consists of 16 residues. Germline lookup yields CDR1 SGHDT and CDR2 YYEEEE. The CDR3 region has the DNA TGTGCCAGCAGCTTGGAGACAGGGGGTATATACAATGAGCAGTTCTTC. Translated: CASSLETGGIYNEQFF.

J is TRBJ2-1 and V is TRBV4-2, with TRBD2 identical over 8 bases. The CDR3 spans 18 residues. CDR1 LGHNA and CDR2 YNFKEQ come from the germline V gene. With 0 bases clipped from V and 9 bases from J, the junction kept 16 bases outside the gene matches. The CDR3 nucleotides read TGTGCCAGCAGCCAAGAGGTCGGAGCGGGAGCCCGGGTCGGTGAGCAGTTCTTC. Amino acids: CASSQEVGAGARVGEQFF.

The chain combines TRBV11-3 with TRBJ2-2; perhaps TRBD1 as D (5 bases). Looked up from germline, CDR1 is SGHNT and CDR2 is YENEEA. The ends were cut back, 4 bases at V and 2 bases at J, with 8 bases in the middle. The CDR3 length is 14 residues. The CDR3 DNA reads TGTGCCAGCAGCTCGGACACTAACACCGGGGAGCTGTTTTTT. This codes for CASSSDTNTGELFF.

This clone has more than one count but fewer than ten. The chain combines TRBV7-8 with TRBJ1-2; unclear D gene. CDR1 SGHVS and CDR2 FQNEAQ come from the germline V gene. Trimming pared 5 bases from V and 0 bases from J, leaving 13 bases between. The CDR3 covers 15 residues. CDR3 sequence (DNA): TGTGCCAGCAGCCCCGCCCCCGGTACTAACTATGGCTACACCTTC. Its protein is CASSPAPGTNYGYTF.

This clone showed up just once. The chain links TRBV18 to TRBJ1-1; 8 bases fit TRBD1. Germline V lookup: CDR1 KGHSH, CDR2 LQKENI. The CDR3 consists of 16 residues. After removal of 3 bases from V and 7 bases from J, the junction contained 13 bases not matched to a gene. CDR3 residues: CASSPALQGEGIEAFF. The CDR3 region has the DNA TGTGCCAGCTCACCCGCACTACAGGGGGAGGGAATTGAAGCTTTCTTT.

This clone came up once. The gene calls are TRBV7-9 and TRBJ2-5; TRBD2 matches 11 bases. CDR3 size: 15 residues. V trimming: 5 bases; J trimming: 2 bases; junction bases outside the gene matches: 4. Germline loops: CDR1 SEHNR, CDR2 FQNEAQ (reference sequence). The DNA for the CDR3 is TGTGCCAGCAGCAAGGGGACTAGCGGACAAGAGACCCAGTACTTC. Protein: CASSKGTSGQETQYF.

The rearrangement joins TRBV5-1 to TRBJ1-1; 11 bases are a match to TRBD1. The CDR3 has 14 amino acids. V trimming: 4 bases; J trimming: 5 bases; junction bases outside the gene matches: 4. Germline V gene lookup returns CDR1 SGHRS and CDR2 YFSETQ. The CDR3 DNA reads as TGCGCCAGCAGCCCTGGGACAGGGGGGACTGAAGCTTTCTTT. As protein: CASSPGTGGTEAFF.

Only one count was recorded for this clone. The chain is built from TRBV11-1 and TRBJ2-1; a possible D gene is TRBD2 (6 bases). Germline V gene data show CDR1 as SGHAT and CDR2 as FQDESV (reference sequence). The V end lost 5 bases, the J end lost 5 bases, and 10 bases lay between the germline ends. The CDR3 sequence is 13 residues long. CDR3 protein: CASSAASDNEQFF. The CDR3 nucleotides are TGTGCCAGCAGCGCCGCTAGCGACAATGAGCAGTTCTTC.

CDR3 loop: CSAPITDTQYF. In nucleotides, the CDR3 is TGCAGTGCCCCAATCACAGATACGCAGTATTTT. The chain has TRBV20-1 and TRBJ2-3; D not resolved. V was cut by 6 bases and J by 2 bases, with 6 bases left in between. Germline V gene data show CDR1 as DFQATT and CDR2 as SNEGSKA (reference sequence). The CDR3 covers 11 residues.

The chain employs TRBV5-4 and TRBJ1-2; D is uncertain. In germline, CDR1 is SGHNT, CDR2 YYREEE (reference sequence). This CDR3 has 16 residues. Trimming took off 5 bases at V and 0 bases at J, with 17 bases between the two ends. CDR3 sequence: CASRREVHPTNYGYTF. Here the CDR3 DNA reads TGTGCCAGCAGACGGGAGGTGCACCCAACTAACTATGGCTACACCTTC.

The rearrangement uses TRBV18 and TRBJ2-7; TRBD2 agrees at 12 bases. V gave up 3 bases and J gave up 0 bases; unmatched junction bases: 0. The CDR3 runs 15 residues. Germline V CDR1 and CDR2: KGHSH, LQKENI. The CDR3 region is CASSPTSGGSYEQYF. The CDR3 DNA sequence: TGTGCCAGCTCACCGACTAGCGGGGGCTCCTACGAGCAGTACTTC.